The present TCR beta chain was sequenced within a study of blood T cell repertoires in COVID-19. Study-level background: Both acute and convalescent COVID-19 samples were obtained from the United States, Italy and Spain. The analysed material was cDNA or gDNA that came from T cells, B-cell-depleted T cells, or PBMCs.

Unmatched junction bases numbered 7, after V lost 5 bases and J lost 5 bases. The CDR3 extends over 15 amino acids. Germline V lookup: CDR1 KGHSH, CDR2 LQKENI. Original data processing: Amplification of reference gene primers provided the estimated nucleated cell counts. Clones were read by immunoSEQ multiplex PCR, and TCRdb kept only the in-frame ones, dropping some. V and J calls and clone size are those listed in that table; D and trimming were worked out from the DNA. The table lists more than 300,000 clones, nearly 90% of them singletons. One Seattle source followed patients from active infection through their disease course.

Sequencing was performed on peripheral blood. The source of this sequence is a woman aged 40 to 55 with COVID-19, enrolled during active disease. The chain employs TRBV18 and TRBJ2-3; 10 nucleotides align to TRBD2. In nucleotides, the CDR3 is TGTGCCAGCTCAACTACTAGCGGGATCGGAGATACGCAGTATTTT. Protein product: CASSTTSGIGDTQYF.